These 16 T cell receptor beta chains share one sample of origin, sequenced in a study of cytomegalovirus exposure and HLA in healthy donors. The assay was immunoSEQ multiplex PCR, and TCRdb's table has in-frame clones only and misses some. Here the sample spans around 300,000 clones, around 90% being singletons. Sequencing was done on a sample of PBMCs. These receptors were obtained from a woman aged 30 to 39 in good health and CMV-seropositive.

The genes are TRBV5-1 and TRBJ1-2; D ambiguous. CDR1 and CDR2 (germline): SGHRS, YFSETQ. CDR3 length: 14 amino acids. The V and J ends lost 0 bases and 7 bases respectively, with 13 bases between them. Written as DNA, the CDR3 is TGCGCCAGCAGCTTGGGGCAGGAGTTCTCTGGCTACACCTTC. Its protein product is CASSLGQEFSGYTF.

This clone appeared a single time. The DNA of the CDR3 is TGTGCCAGCAGCGTAGGTGGAGCTGATTACGAGCAGTACTTC. Its translation: CASSVGGADYEQYF. This chain connects TRBV9 to TRBJ2-7; D ambiguous. V lost 0 bases, J lost 4 bases, and 11 bases lay in between. Germline CDR1 and CDR2: SGDLS and YYNGEE. The CDR3 consists of 14 residues. Looking up the rest from reference TRBV9 and TRBJ2-7 gives the full variable domain: DSGVTQTPKHLITATGQRVTLRCSPRSGDLSVYWYQQSLDQGLQFLIQYYNGEERAKGNILERFSAQQFPDLHSELNLSSLELGDSALYFCASSVGGADYEQYFGPGTRLTVT.

V usage is TRBV18 and J usage is TRBJ1-3, with unresolved D. The germline CDR1 and CDR2 sequences are KGHSH and LQKENI. Between the trimmed V and J ends, which lost 3 bases and 0 bases, there was a span of 12 bases. CDR3 length: 16 residues. The CDR3 sequence: CASSPPSAISGNTIYF. The CDR3 region has the DNA TGTGCCAGCTCACCTCCATCGGCCATCTCTGGAAACACCATATATTTT.

The chain links TRBV27 to TRBJ1-5; D remains ambiguous. Germline CDR1 and CDR2: MNHEY and SMNVEV (reference sequence). The CDR3 is 13 residues long. The V gene lost 2 bases and the J gene lost 6 bases, with 8 bases spanning the gap. The CDR3 sequence is CASSLLGSQPQHF. CDR3 coding DNA: TGTGCCAGCAGTTTACTGGGATCTCAGCCCCAGCATTTT.

The gene calls are TRBV5-4 and TRBJ2-1, with D tentatively TRBD1 (8 bases). Trimming removed 2 bases from V and 5 bases from J, with 17 bases in between. Germline loops: CDR1 SGHNT, CDR2 YYREEE (reference sequence). The CDR3 spans 16 residues. The CDR3 loop reads CASSFYTGGDNNEQFF. DNA for the CDR3: TGTGCCAGCAGCTTTTATACAGGGGGGGATAACAATGAGCAGTTCTTC.

This rearrangement joins TRBV4-3 to TRBJ2-7; D remains ambiguous. Germline V CDR1 and CDR2: LGHNA, YSLEER. The CDR3 is 13 residues long. V dropped 1 base and J dropped 4 bases, with 8 bases sitting between them. Here the CDR3 DNA reads TGCGCCAGCAGCCAAGCGCAAGGGTACGAGCAGTACTTC. This sequence encodes CASSQAQGYEQYF.

The gene calls are TRBV19 and TRBJ2-3; 7 bases line up with TRBD2. Germline trimming cut 5 bases from V and 2 bases from J; bases unmatched to any gene: 4. CDR3 length: 14 residues. Germline-derived CDR1 and CDR2 are LNHDA and SQIVND (reference sequence). CDR3 bases: TGTGCCAGTAGTGGGGGGGTCCCCACAGATACGCAGTATTTT. It specifies CASSGGVPTDTQYF.

The chain couples TRBV5-1 to TRBJ2-7, with 9 bases aligning to TRBD1. CDR1 SGHRS and CDR2 YFSETQ come from the germline V gene. There are 17 residues in the CDR3. V dropped 4 bases and J dropped 0; count of bases not matched to a gene: 11. CDR3 sequence: CASSKAFPGQGSYEQYF. The CDR3 region has the DNA TGCGCCAGCAGCAAGGCGTTCCCGGGACAGGGCTCCTACGAGCAGTACTTC.

The chain couples TRBV2 to TRBJ2-4; 11 nucleotides match TRBD2. This CDR3 comprises 14 residues. The germline CDR1 and CDR2 sequences are SNHLY and FYNNEI. The V segment lost 8 bases and the J segment 4 bases; nucleotides outside the gene matches: 4. CDR3 bases: TGTGCCAGCTTTGGGACTAGCGGAAAAAACATTCAGTACTTC. This gives the protein CASFGTSGKNIQYF.

The V gene is TRBV29-1, the J gene TRBJ2-7; possible D gene TRBD2, 7 bases. This CDR3 has 14 residues. V was cut by 6 bases and J by 5 bases, with 20 bases left in between. Per germline, CDR1 SQVTM and CDR2 ANQGSEA. CDR3 sequence: CSVTLGGGNNEQYF. CDR3 bases: TGCAGCGTCACCCTGGGAGGGGGTAACAACGAGCAGTACTTC.

In its sample, this clone was seen once. The CDR3 sequence is CASRDSFATNEKLFF. CDR3 nucleotides: TGTGCCAGCAGGGACAGCTTTGCAACTAATGAAAAACTGTTTTTT. This chain connects TRBV6-5 to TRBJ1-4, with a weak D call TRBD1 (6 bases). The V and J ends lost 6 bases and 0 bases respectively, with 11 bases between them. CDR3 length: 15 amino acids. From germline, CDR1 is MNHEY and CDR2 SVGAGI.

This clone was counted a single time. The chain is built from TRBV4-2 and TRBJ2-1; TRBD1 aligns across 9 bases. The V gene's germline CDR1 is LGHNA and CDR2 YNFKEQ. The trim removed 0 bases at V and 12 bases at J, leaving 9 bases unmatched. This CDR3 spans 15 amino acids. The CDR3 here is CASSQDNRGPSGQFF. DNA of the CDR3: TGTGCCAGCAGCCAAGATAACAGGGGGCCGAGCGGGCAGTTCTTC.

The chain has TRBV5-4 and TRBJ2-7; 14 nucleotides line up with TRBD2. The J segment lost 3 bases and the V segment lost 3 bases, leaving 11 bases of the junction unmatched. The CDR3 runs to 18 residues. Per the germline V gene, CDR1 is SGHNT and CDR2 is YYREEE (reference sequence). The DNA for the CDR3 is TGTGCCAGCAGCTCCCCGGGACTAGCGGGAGAAAATAACTACGAGCAGTACTTC. Translated: CASSSPGLAGENNYEQYF.

This sequence joins TRBV4-1 and TRBJ1-5; a possible D gene is TRBD1 (5 bases). Trimming pared 0 bases from V and 1 base from J, leaving 10 bases between. Germline V gene sequence: CDR1 MGHRA, CDR2 YSYEKL. The CDR3 totals 16 residues. CDR3 nucleotides: TGCGCCAGCAGCCAAGATAAGGGGCAGAGCAATCAGCCCCAGCATTTT. Amino acid sequence: CASSQDKGQSNQPQHF.

V and J are TRBV4-1 and TRBJ2-7; 7 nucleotides align to TRBD1. Losses at the gene ends were 3 bases for V and 3 bases for J; bases not matched to a gene: 5. Looked up from germline, CDR1 is MGHRA and CDR2 is YSYEKL. The CDR3 covers 14 residues. The CDR3 region is CASSQSQGDYEQYF. The CDR3 DNA reads as TGCGCCAGCAGCCAGAGCCAGGGGGACTACGAGCAGTACTTC.

The CDR3 loop reads CASSLHGESYQETQYF. CDR3 DNA sequence: TGTGCCAGCAGCCTTCATGGGGAGTCCTACCAAGAGACCCAGTACTTC. The chain uses TRBV5-5 and TRBJ2-5; TRBD2 is a possible D gene (5 bases). V lost 4 bases and J 0 bases, leaving 16 bases between the germline ends. This CDR3 spans 16 amino acids. CDR1 is SGHKS, CDR2 YYEKEE, per germline (reference sequence). Based on the CDR3 plus reference TRBV5-5 and TRBJ2-5, the full variable domain is DAGVTQSPTHLIKTRGQQVTLRCSPISGHKSVSWYQQVLGQGPQFIFQYYEKEERGRGNFPDRFSARQFPNYSSELNVNALLLGDSALYLCASSLHGESYQETQYFGPGTRLLVL.